The T cell receptor beta chain under discussion was sequenced for a study of shared clonotypes between healthy human individuals. Whole-study results and caveats: Depth of sequencing was expected to influence donor clonotype sharing.

The table came from immunoSEQ multiplex PCR; TCRdb's copy has only in-frame clones and leaves some out. The sample includes hundreds of thousands of clones, 85% to 95% of them seen just once. About this clone: Its antigen is undetermined.

Positive CCR7 selection of CD45RO-negative cells yielded the naive CD8 cells, and terminally differentiated effector memory CD45RA+ cells were excluded. The length of the CDR3 is 15 residues. The germline V gene encodes CDR1 SGDLS and CDR2 YYNGEE. Trimming took 1 base from V and 4 from J; bases not matched to a gene: 7. The sample consisted of naive CD8+ T cells sorted from blood. The receptor was isolated from a woman aged 30 to 39 in good health. The chain couples TRBV9 to TRBJ2-7, with 8 bases identical to TRBD2. In DNA, the CDR3 is TGTGCCAGCAGCGTAAGCGGGAGTGCTATTTACGAGCAGTACTTC. Translating it yields CASSVSGSAIYEQYF. The whole variable domain, filled in from reference TRBV9 and TRBJ2-7, reads DSGVTQTPKHLITATGQRVTLRCSPRSGDLSVYWYQQSLDQGLQFLIQYYNGEERAKGNILERFSAQQFPDLHSELNLSSLELGDSALYFCASSVSGSAIYEQYFGPGTRLTVT.